This T cell receptor beta chain was sequenced in a study of beta chain features in type 1 diabetes. Roughly 100 mL of blood, on average, came from one heparinised draw per donor. Notes on the study in general: Sequencing used cDNA, and cells with high TCR expression could therefore be over-represented. VDJ junctions from patients with type 1 diabetes contained fewer insertions and more deletions.

Note on this clone: Its antigen remains unknown.

As every portion of the isolated RNA was reverse transcribed, the sequencing read expressed TCRB transcripts. Sequencing of naive, central memory and regulatory T cell samples gave an average of roughly 3.4 million reads. Measured with immunoSEQ multiplex PCR; TCRdb has only the in-frame clones, and not every one. The sample contains fewer than 400,000 clones, 7.5% to 9% of which appear only once. The CDR3 totals 16 residues. V dropped 2 bases and J dropped 3 bases, with 15 bases sitting between them. In germline, CDR1 is SGHTA, CDR2 FQGNSA. V and J are TRBV7-2 and TRBJ2-3; D not certain. The sequence was obtained from a woman between 18 and 30 years old in good health. The sample comprised central memory CD4+ T cells from blood. CDR3 region: CASSLLPPQSTDTQYF. The CDR3 bases are TGTGCCAGCAGCTTATTACCCCCCCAGAGTACAGATACGCAGTATTTT.